The rows below give T cell receptor beta chains drawn from one sample of a study of T cell responses to AZD1222 COVID-19 vaccine. Repertoires were generated with immunoSEQ multiplex PCR, while TCRdb's copy carries only in-frame clones and drops some. The profile shows some 200,000 clones, roughly nine tenths of them singletons. The sample here was peripheral blood, taken 28 days after the second AZD1222 dose. All receptors derive from an adult who received the AZD1222 COVID-19 vaccine. Both conserved end residues are part of each CDR3. The order of the fields is CDR3 DNA, CDR3 protein, V gene, D gene, clone size, J gene. The D gene is left open where the match is weak. A row's size may be missing; if present it is once, few, many or a size class.

TGTGCCACCAGCAGGGAAGGGGGTAGGGCTTCAGATACGCAGTATTTT	CATSREGGRASDTQYF	TRBV15	.	.	TRBJ2-3
TGTGCCAGCAGTCCCGATCAGGGGTACGAGCAGTACTTC	CASSPDQGYEQYF	TRBV2	.	.	TRBJ2-7
TGTGCCAGCAGCCAGGAGGCCTTCGGGTACGGGGCCGAGCAGTACTTC	CASSQEAFGYGAEQYF	TRBV4-2	.	.	TRBJ2-7
TGCGCCAGCAGCTTGCGGGGGGCTGGAGATACGCAGTATTTT	CASSLRGAGDTQYF	TRBV5-1	.	.	TRBJ2-3
TGTGCCAGCAGAGATACGGGACAGCAGAATTCACCCCTCCACTTT	CASRDTGQQNSPLHF	TRBV2	TRBD1	.	TRBJ1-6
TGTGCCATCAGGGGGGGGACAAACACTGAAGCTTTCTTT	CAIRGGTNTEAFF	TRBV10-3	.	.	TRBJ1-1
TGCGCCAGCAGCTTGGAACGAGCCCGGAACACTGAAGCTTTCTTT	CASSLERARNTEAFF	TRBV5-1	.	few	TRBJ1-1
TGTGCCACCAGTGATTTGAATGGCGCAGGGTTGAAGAACACTGAAGCTTTCTTT	CATSDLNGAGLKNTEAFF	TRBV24-1	.	.	TRBJ1-1
TGTGCCAGTAGCCGGGGCCAGGGGGTTAACACCGGGGAGCTGTTTTTT	CASSRGQGVNTGELFF	TRBV19	TRBD1	.	TRBJ2-2
TGTGCCAGCAGTCTACGAAGGTCCTACAATGAGCAGTTCTTC	CASSLRRSYNEQFF	TRBV6-5	.	.	TRBJ2-1
TGTGCCAGCAGCTTGGTGACAGGGAACACAGATACGCAGTATTTT	CASSLVTGNTDTQYF	TRBV5-5	TRBD1	.	TRBJ2-3
TGTGCCAGCAGCCCGACAGGGGGAAACACCATATATTTT	CASSPTGGNTIYF	TRBV4-2	TRBD1	.	TRBJ1-3
TGTGCCAGTAGTATAGGGGGACAGGGGTTCGGCTTAAGTGAAAAACTGTTTTTT	CASSIGGQGFGLSEKLFF	TRBV19	TRBD1	.	TRBJ1-4
TGCAGTGCTAGTGGCCTACTAGCGGGAGTGGGAGAGCAGTACTTC	CSASGLLAGVGEQYF	TRBV20-1	TRBD2	.	TRBJ2-7
TGTGCCAGCACCCTAGGCGGTGTCACAGATACGCAGTATTTT	CASTLGGVTDTQYF	TRBV7-6	.	.	TRBJ2-3
TGTGCCAGTAGTATCCGGGGCATGAACACTGAAGCTTTCTTT	CASSIRGMNTEAFF	TRBV19	.	.	TRBJ1-1
TGTGCCACCAGTGACCAACGGACAGGGGGGTACGAGCAGTACTTC	CATSDQRTGGYEQYF	TRBV24-1	TRBD1	once	TRBJ2-7
TGTGCCATCAGTGCTGGGCAGGGAATAAAACTTCAGGGTTATGGCTACACCTTC	CAISAGQGIKLQGYGYTF	TRBV10-3	.	.	TRBJ1-2
TGTGCCAGCAGTACACACATGGGCACCGGGGAGCTGTTTTTT	CASSTHMGTGELFF	TRBV6-1	.	.	TRBJ2-2
TGTGCCAGCTCCTCAGCGGGGCAGCCCCAGCATTTT	CASSSAGQPQHF	TRBV18	.	.	TRBJ1-5
TGTGCCAGCAGCTTAGCGGGGGCTTACTACGAGCAGTACTTC	CASSLAGAYYEQYF	TRBV7-2	.	.	TRBJ2-7
TGTGCCATCAGTGAGTTGGCTAGCGGGGGGCCCCATGAGCAGTTCTTC	CAISELASGGPHEQFF	TRBV10-3	TRBD2	.	TRBJ2-1
TGTGCCAGCAGCCCGGGAGGTGGCCCAGAGACCCAGTACTTC	CASSPGGGPETQYF	TRBV3-1/TRBV3-2	TRBD2	.	TRBJ2-5
TGCGCCAGCAGCCAAGATGAGCGGGAGCCCACAGATACGCAGTATTTT	CASSQDEREPTDTQYF	TRBV4-1	TRBD2	once	TRBJ2-3
TGTGCCAGCAGTGAAGGGACAGGGGGCTTCTACGAGCAGTACTTC	CASSEGTGGFYEQYF	TRBV6-1	TRBD1	.	TRBJ2-7
TGTGCCAGCAGCGTAGTATCTAGCGCCCTACACAATGAGCAGTTCTTC	CASSVVSSALHNEQFF	TRBV9	.	.	TRBJ2-1
TGCGCCAGCAGCTCCGGGACAGGGGCCTTGAGTGAGCAGTACTTC	CASSSGTGALSEQYF	TRBV5-1	TRBD1	.	TRBJ2-7
TGCAGTGCCGAGACAGGCTATGGCTACACCTTC	CSAETGYGYTF	TRBV20-1	.	.	TRBJ1-2
TGCGCCAGCAGTAAACCGCAGGGAGGGAGCACTGAAGCTTTCTTT	CASSKPQGGSTEAFF	TRBV5-1	.	.	TRBJ1-1
TGTGCCAGCAGCTTAGGACAGGGCTCCTACAATGAGCAGTTCTTC	CASSLGQGSYNEQFF	TRBV11-3	TRBD1	.	TRBJ2-1
TGCAGCGTCCGGTATGCCCGAAACACCGGGGAGCTGTTTTTT	CSVRYARNTGELFF	TRBV29-1	.	.	TRBJ2-2
TGTGCCAGTAGTATAACCAGCGTTTTGTCCTACAATGAGCAGTTCTTC	CASSITSVLSYNEQFF	TRBV19	.	.	TRBJ2-1
TGTGCCAGCAGCGCAAAACGTGCGGGCTACACCTTC	CASSAKRAGYTF	TRBV7-9	.	once	TRBJ1-2
TGTGCCAGCAGCCCAACGGGACAGGGGGCGTACGAGCAGTACTTC	CASSPTGQGAYEQYF	TRBV6-5	TRBD1	.	TRBJ2-7
TGTGCCAGCAGTTACAGGACCGTCGAGTCTGGAAACACCATATATTTT	CASSYRTVESGNTIYF	TRBV6-6	.	.	TRBJ1-3
TGTGCCAGCAGCCCCACCGGGACAGCCTTAGCTTTCTTT	CASSPTGTALAFF	TRBV5-5	TRBD1	.	TRBJ1-1
TGTGCCAGCAGTTACTCGAAGGACAGGGTGGTGGATGAGCAGTTCTTC	CASSYSKDRVVDEQFF	TRBV6-2/TRBV6-3	TRBD1	once	TRBJ2-1
TGTGCCAGCAGCCAGGAACTGATGTGGAAATCCTACGAGCAGTACTTC	CASSQELMWKSYEQYF	TRBV5-6	.	.	TRBJ2-7
TGTGCCAGCAGTTTATCTGCAGGGACGAATCAGCCCCAGCATTTT	CASSLSAGTNQPQHF	TRBV27	.	.	TRBJ1-5
TGTGCCAGCACCCAGGGTGGGTTACACACAGATACGCAGTATTTT	CASTQGGLHTDTQYF	TRBV9	.	.	TRBJ2-3
TGTGCCAGCAGCTACGGGACAGGGGCAGATACGCAGTATTTT	CASSYGTGADTQYF	TRBV7-9	TRBD1	.	TRBJ2-3
TGTGCCAGCAACGGGGGGGATACGCAGTATTTT	CASNGGDTQYF	TRBV5-4	TRBD2	.	TRBJ2-3
TGTGCCAGCGCGACTTTGAACACTGAAGCTTTCTTT	CASATLNTEAFF	TRBV7-9	.	once	TRBJ1-1
TGTGCCAGTAGTACCCAAGCGTCAGGGGCTCGAGAGCAGTACTTC	CASSTQASGAREQYF	TRBV19	.	.	TRBJ2-7
TGTGCCAGCAGCCCAGGGACGGAGAGCTACGAGCAGTACTTC	CASSPGTESYEQYF	TRBV3-1/TRBV3-2	.	.	TRBJ2-7
TGCGCCAGCAGCTTGAATCCCCAACTCTACGAGCAGTACTTC	CASSLNPQLYEQYF	TRBV5-1	.	.	TRBJ2-7
TGTGCCAGCCTTCCCGACAGGGGACGTCAGCCCCAGCATTTT	CASLPDRGRQPQHF	TRBV6-5	TRBD1	few	TRBJ1-5
TGCGCCAGCAGCCAAGAGGACTCGAGCACAGATACGCAGTATTTT	CASSQEDSSTDTQYF	TRBV4-3	.	.	TRBJ2-3
TGTGCCAGTAGTAGTCTGGCAGTGAACTACGAGCAGTACTTC	CASSSLAVNYEQYF	TRBV19	.	.	TRBJ2-7
TGTGCCAGCTCACCGTCAGAGGGACTCCGCCGGAATGAGCAGTTCTTC	CASSPSEGLRRNEQFF	TRBV18	.	.	TRBJ2-1
TGTGCCAGCTCGGACCCAGGTTTTTCGAACACTGAAGCTTTCTTT	CASSDPGFSNTEAFF	TRBV18	.	.	TRBJ1-1
TGTGCCAGCAGCTTAACTAGCTCAAACGGGGCCAACGTCCTGACTTTC	CASSLTSSNGANVLTF	TRBV7-3	.	.	TRBJ2-6
TGTGCCAGCAGGGATGGCGGTTCGGGCTATGGCTACACCTTC	CASRDGGSGYGYTF	TRBV6-5	.	.	TRBJ1-2